Below, 24 T cell receptor beta chains from the same sample are listed, as sequenced in a study of T cell changes during pregnancy in multiple sclerosis. Some clones are missing from TCRdb's copy, which holds only in-frame ones; the method was immunoSEQ multiplex PCR. The sample lists more than 45,000 clones, about 90% seen once, with about 0.64% in the top ten. The sequenced sample was CD4+ T cells from peripheral blood mononuclear cells, obtained after pregnancy. Source of these receptors: a female donor with multiple sclerosis, enrolled in a pregnancy study.

V gene TRBV7-2 combines with J gene TRBJ1-2; D is ambiguous. CDR1 SGHTA and CDR2 FQGNSA come from the germline V gene. Trimming removed 5 bases at V and 4 bases at J, with 14 bases between. The CDR3 has 14 residues. This CDR3 is CASSPPGGGYGYTF. The DNA for the CDR3 is TGTGCCAGCAGCCCCCCAGGAGGTGGCTATGGCTACACCTTC. The full variable domain, with the rest looked up from reference TRBV7-2 and TRBJ1-2, is GAGVSQSPSNKVTEKGKDVELRCDPISGHTALYWYRQSLGQGLEFLIYFQGNSAPDKSGLPSDRFSAERTGGSVSTLTIQRTQQEDSAVYLCASSPPGGGYGYTFGSGTRLTVV.

The rearrangement links TRBV5-1 to TRBJ2-3, with D perhaps TRBD1 (5 bases). Per germline, CDR1 SGHRS and CDR2 YFSETQ. The germline V and J ends were trimmed by 4 bases and 3 bases, with 21 bases remaining between them. The CDR3 contains 17 residues. The CDR3 region has the DNA TGCGCCAGCAGCCAGGGTGTGGGTCCAAGGGGAACAGATACGCAGTATTTT. Translation gives CASSQGVGPRGTDTQYF.

The CDR3 loop reads CASSPTGTLNTEAFF. DNA of the CDR3: TGTGCCAGCAGCCCGACCGGGACATTGAACACTGAAGCTTTCTTT. The chain carries TRBV9 and TRBJ1-1; TRBD1 is a possible D gene (6 bases). The CDR3 extends over 15 amino acids. Trimming took off 4 bases at V and 0 bases at J, with 13 bases between the two ends. Germline values: CDR1 SGDLS, CDR2 YYNGEE.

The chain links TRBV10-1 to TRBJ1-1; 7 nucleotides agree with TRBD1. Unmatched junction bases numbered 1, after V lost 7 bases and J lost 2 bases. Germline values: CDR1 WNHNN, CDR2 SYGVQD (reference sequence). There are 12 residues in the CDR3. This CDR3 is CASKGANTEAFF. The CDR3, as DNA: TGCGCCAGCAAGGGGGCCAACACTGAAGCTTTCTTT.

The V call is TRBV13, the J call TRBJ2-2; possible D gene TRBD2, 5 bases. Trimming cost V 5 bases and J 1 base, with 20 bases left between them. The CDR3 runs to 18 residues. Germline V gene sequence: CDR1 PRHDT, CDR2 FYEKMQ (reference sequence). For the CDR3, the DNA is TGTGCCAGCAGCGCTAGCCGGTCCTGGGCAGGGAACACCGGGGAGCTGTTTTTT. Its translation is CASSASRSWAGNTGELFF.

The chain joins TRBV7-2 to TRBJ2-7; 7 bases are a match to TRBD1. Trimming at V came to 5 bases and at J to 3 bases, leaving 16 bases not matched to a gene. The CDR3 has 17 residues. Looked up from germline, CDR1 is SGHTA and CDR2 is FQGNSA. This CDR3 reads CASSARDSPAYDYEQYF. The CDR3 DNA follows: TGTGCCAGCAGCGCCCGGGACAGTCCCGCCTACGACTACGAGCAGTACTTC.

The chain couples TRBV10-3 to TRBJ1-5; no firm D call. The V gene's germline CDR1 is ENHRY and CDR2 SYGVKD. This CDR3 comprises 16 residues. V dropped 2 bases and J dropped 2 bases, with 13 bases sitting between them. CDR3 nucleotides: TGTGCCATCAGTGAGACCCTAGGAGCGGGCAATCAGCCCCAGCATTTT. Translating it yields CAISETLGAGNQPQHF.

The J gene is TRBJ1-4, the V gene TRBV6-6; D is unresolved. Germline V lookup: CDR1 MNHNY, CDR2 SVGAGI (reference sequence). This CDR3 region has 14 residues. Trimming stripped 2 bases from V and 4 bases from J, with 8 bases between. Written as DNA, the CDR3 is TGTGCCAGCAGTTACACCTCGAGTAATGAAAAACTGTTTTTT. This codes for CASSYTSSNEKLFF.

J is TRBJ1-3 and V is TRBV7-3; a possible D gene is TRBD1 (5 bases). Looked up from germline, CDR1 is SGHTA and CDR2 is FQGTGA. The CDR3 loop spans 17 amino acids. V gave up 5 bases and J gave up 4 bases, with 21 bases separating them. CDR3: CASSLHEGALLGNTIYF. For the CDR3, the DNA is TGTGCCAGCAGCCTACATGAAGGGGCCCTACTCGGAAACACCATATATTTT.

The chain has TRBV2 and TRBJ2-5, with TRBD1 matching 8 bases. CDR3 size: 14 residues. Germline CDR1 is SNHLY and CDR2 is FYNNEI. Trimming cost V 6 bases and J 5 bases; bases outside gene matches: 8. CDR3 sequence: CASRLGQGGETQYF. The CDR3 bases are TGTGCCAGCAGACTAGGACAGGGCGGTGAGACCCAGTACTTC.

This sequence joins TRBV6-5 and TRBJ2-3, with 9 bases that match TRBD2. Trimming removed 6 bases from V and 1 base from J; junction bases left unmatched: 5. The CDR3 covers 15 residues. Germline V gives CDR1 MNHEY, CDR2 SVGAGI. The CDR3 coding sequence is TGTGCCAGCAGATTAGCGGGGGCCGGCACAGATACGCAGTATTTT. Its protein product is CASRLAGAGTDTQYF.

The J gene is TRBJ1-1, the V gene TRBV30; D is possibly TRBD1 (6 bases). The CDR3 length is 15 residues. Trimming removed 3 bases at V and 5 bases at J, with 19 bases between. Looked up from germline, CDR1 is GTSNPN and CDR2 is SVGIG (reference sequence). The CDR3 sequence: CAWSLGGGRRTEAFF. In DNA form, the CDR3 reads TGTGCCTGGAGCCTCGGCGGGGGGCGGAGAACTGAAGCTTTCTTT.

The chain couples TRBV6-5 to TRBJ2-7, with D possibly being TRBD2 (5 bases). This CDR3 is built from 14 residues. V gave up 3 bases and J gave up 2 bases, with 11 bases separating them. Germline-derived CDR1 and CDR2 are MNHEY and SVGAGI. CDR3 sequence: CASSYTRATYEQYF. The CDR3 bases are TGTGCCAGCAGTTATACGAGGGCCACCTACGAGCAGTACTTC.

V gene TRBV19 combines with J gene TRBJ1-1; D may be TRBD1 (6 bases). Germline CDR1 reads LNHDA; CDR2 reads SQIVND (reference sequence). With 5 bases removed from V and 0 bases from J, the gap between germline ends came to 7 bases. The CDR3 consists of 13 residues. The CDR3, as DNA: TGTGCCAGTAGTGGACAGCTGAACACTGAAGCTTTCTTT. Translated: CASSGQLNTEAFF.

DNA of the CDR3: TGTGCCAGCAGCCCACTCCCTGGCGGGGCGGGAACAGATACGCAGTATTTT. This translates into CASSPLPGGAGTDTQYF. V usage is TRBV11-3 and J usage is TRBJ2-3, with D tentatively TRBD2 (6 bases). The CDR3 consists of 17 residues. Germline V gives CDR1 SGHNT, CDR2 YENEEA. Trimming stripped 5 bases from V and 3 bases from J, with 21 bases between.

The gene calls are TRBV5-6 and TRBJ1-2; tentative D call: TRBD1 (5 bases). This CDR3 spans 19 amino acids. Germline CDR1 SGHDT, CDR2 YYEEEE. V lost 3 bases and J 0 bases, leaving 24 bases between the germline ends. The CDR3 region is CASSWRGGAPRAPNYGYTF. DNA for the CDR3: TGTGCCAGCAGCTGGAGGGGTGGGGCCCCCCGGGCCCCTAACTATGGCTACACCTTC.

The genes are TRBV21-1 and TRBJ1-6; no DNA check was done on the table's D call, TRBD1. TRBV21-1 is an annotated pseudogene. The CDR3 consists of 14 residues. The CDR3 protein is CASSRDRGNSPLHF. The CDR3 nucleotides read TGTGCCAGCAGCCGGGACAGGGGAAATTCACCCCTCCACTTT.

The chain employs TRBV9 and TRBJ2-2; 7 bases are a match to TRBD2. This CDR3 has 13 residues. CDR1 and CDR2 from the germline V gene are SGDLS and YYNGEE. Trimming removed 2 bases from V and 5 bases from J; junction bases left unmatched: 0. The CDR3 reads CASSVGGTGELFF. The CDR3 DNA reads TGTGCCAGCAGCGTCGGGGGGACCGGGGAGCTGTTTTTT.

The chain uses TRBV19 and TRBJ2-7; 7 nucleotides line up with TRBD1. This CDR3 is 15 amino acids long. V was pared by 1 base and J by 2 bases, with 5 bases of the junction left unmatched. Germline V gene data show CDR1 as LNHDA and CDR2 as SQIVND (reference sequence). CDR3 nucleotide sequence: TGTGCCAGTAGTATAGGAGGACAGGCCACCTACGAGCAGTACTTC. Protein product: CASSIGGQATYEQYF.

As regards this clone: A read error may account for a junction end that differs from germline. The rearrangement uses TRBV7-2 and TRBJ2-1, with 9 bases matching TRBD2. Germline lookup yields CDR1 SGHTA and CDR2 FQGNSA. The length of the CDR3 is 13 residues. CDR3 residues: CASSYLLLAGPIF. The CDR3 DNA sequence: TGTGCCAGCAGCTATTTACTTCTAGCGGGGCCTATCTTC.

This rearrangement joins TRBV5-3 to TRBJ1-4; D might be TRBD1 (6 bases). TRBV5-3 is placed among ORFs of uncertain function. V was pared by 0 bases and J by 5 bases, with 17 bases between. The length of the CDR3 is 17 residues. CDR3 region: CARSLDCRGGRNEKLFF. In DNA, the CDR3 is TGTGCCAGAAGCTTGGACTGTAGGGGGGGAAGAAATGAAAAACTGTTTTTT.

The CDR3 nucleotides read TGTGCCAGCAGCTTCAGGGCTGGCTACACCTTC. This sequence encodes CASSFRAGYTF. The V gene is TRBV5-6, the J gene TRBJ1-2; D might be TRBD1 (5 bases). CDR1 is SGHDT, CDR2 YYEEEE, per germline. V lost 2 bases to trimming and J lost 7 bases, with 6 bases between them. The CDR3 contains 11 residues.

This rearrangement joins TRBV6-1 to TRBJ1-5, with no clear D. The length of the CDR3 is 15 residues. Trimming pared 2 bases from V and 0 bases from J, leaving 8 bases between. Germline CDR1 is MNHNS and CDR2 is SASEGT. In DNA, the CDR3 is TGTGCCAGCAGTGAACAGGACTATAGCAATCAGCCCCAGCATTTT. This gives the protein CASSEQDYSNQPQHF.

This sequence joins TRBV11-2 and TRBJ2-3; TRBD2 might be the D (5 bases). The CDR3 consists of 17 residues. Trimming took 6 bases from V and 5 from J, leaving 24 bases between them. CDR1 and CDR2 (germline): SGHAT, FQNNGV. Written as DNA, the CDR3 is TGTGCCAGCAGTTCGAGCTCTGGCGGGCCCGCCGTAGATACGCAGTATTTT. This sequence encodes CASSSSSGGPAVDTQYF. The entire variable domain, with the rest obtained from reference TRBV11-2 and TRBJ2-3, is as follows: EAGVAQSPRYKIIEKRQSVAFWCNPISGHATLYWYQQILGQGPKLLIQFQNNGVVDDSQLPKDRFSAERLKGVDSTLKIQPAKLEDSAVYLCASSSSSGGPAVDTQYFGPGTRLTVL.